The text below deals with one TCR beta chain. Though nominally healthy at sampling, donors likely had unrecorded immune exposures. V was clipped by 5 bases and J by 1 base; unmatched bases: 4. The CDR3 sequence is 15 residues long. CDR1 and CDR2 (germline): SNHLY, FYNNEI. The sample is drawn from a study of cytomegalovirus exposure and HLA in healthy donors. 13 Jbeta primers and 60 Vbeta primers were used for the PCR. Produced via immunoSEQ multiplex PCR; TCRdb's table is partial and in-frame only. This table lists some 140,000 clones. Input material: PBMCs. This clonotype was sampled from a woman aged 55-75 years in good health and CMV-seronegative. This rearrangement joins TRBV2 to TRBJ1-5; 8 bases agree with TRBD1. The CDR3 loop is CASSIQGVSNQPQHF. The CDR3 region has the DNA TGTGCCAGCAGTATACAGGGGGTGAGCAATCAGCCCCAGCATTTT.